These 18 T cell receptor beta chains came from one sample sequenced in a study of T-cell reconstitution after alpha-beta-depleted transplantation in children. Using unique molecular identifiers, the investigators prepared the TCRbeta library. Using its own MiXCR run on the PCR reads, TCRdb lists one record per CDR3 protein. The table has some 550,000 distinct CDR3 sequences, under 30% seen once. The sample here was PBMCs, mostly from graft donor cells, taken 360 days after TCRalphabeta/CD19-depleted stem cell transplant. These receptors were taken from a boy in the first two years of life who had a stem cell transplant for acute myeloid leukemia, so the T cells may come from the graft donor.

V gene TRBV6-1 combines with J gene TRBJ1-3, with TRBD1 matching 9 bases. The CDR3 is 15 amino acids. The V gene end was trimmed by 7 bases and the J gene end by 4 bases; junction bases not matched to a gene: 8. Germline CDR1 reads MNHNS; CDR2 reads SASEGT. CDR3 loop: CASTRDRAEGNTIYF. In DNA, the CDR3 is TGTGCCAGCACTCGGGACAGGGCGGAAGGAAACACCATATATTTT.

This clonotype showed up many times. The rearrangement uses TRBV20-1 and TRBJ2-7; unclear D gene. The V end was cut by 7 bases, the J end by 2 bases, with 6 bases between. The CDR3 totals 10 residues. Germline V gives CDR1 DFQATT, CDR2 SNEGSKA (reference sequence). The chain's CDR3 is CSVSTYEQYV. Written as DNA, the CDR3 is TGCAGTGTTTCGACCTACGAGCAGTACGTC.

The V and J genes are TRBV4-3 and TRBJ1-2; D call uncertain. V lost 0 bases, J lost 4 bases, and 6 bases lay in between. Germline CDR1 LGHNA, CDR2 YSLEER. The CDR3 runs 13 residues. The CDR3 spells CASSQELSYGYTF. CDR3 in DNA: TGCGCCAGCAGCCAAGAGCTCAGCTATGGCTACACCTTC.

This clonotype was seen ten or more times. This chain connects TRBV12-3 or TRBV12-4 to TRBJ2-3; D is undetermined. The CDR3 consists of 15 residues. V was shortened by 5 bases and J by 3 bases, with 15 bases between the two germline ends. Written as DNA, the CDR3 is TGTGCCAGCAGTGTTTGGACGGCGCCGACAGATACGCAGTATTTT. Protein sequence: CASSVWTAPTDTQYF.

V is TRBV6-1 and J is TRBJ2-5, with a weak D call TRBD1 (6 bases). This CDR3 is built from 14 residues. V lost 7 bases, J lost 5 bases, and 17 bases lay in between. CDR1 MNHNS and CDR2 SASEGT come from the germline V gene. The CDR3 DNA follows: TGTGCCAGCACCCTGACCACCACAGGGGAGACCCAGTACTTC. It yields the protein CASTLTTTGETQYF.

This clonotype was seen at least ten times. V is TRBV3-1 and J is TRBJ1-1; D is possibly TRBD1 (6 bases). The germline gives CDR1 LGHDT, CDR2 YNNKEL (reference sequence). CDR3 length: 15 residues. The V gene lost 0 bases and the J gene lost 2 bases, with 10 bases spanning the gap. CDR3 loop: CASSQDAGANTEAFF. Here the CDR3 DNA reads TGTGCCAGCAGCCAAGATGCGGGGGCCAACACTGAAGCTTTCTTT.

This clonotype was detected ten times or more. The CDR3 region has the DNA TGTGCCAGCAGTCCTTCGACAGGGCTGGTTCTTGGCTACACCTTC. Amino acid sequence: CASSPSTGLVLGYTF. The chain has TRBV6-9 and TRBJ1-2; TRBD1 aligns across 7 bases. The V segment lost 5 bases and the J segment 7 bases; nucleotides outside the gene matches: 13. This CDR3 contains 15 residues. Germline V gene data show CDR1 as MNHGY and CDR2 as SVAAGI.

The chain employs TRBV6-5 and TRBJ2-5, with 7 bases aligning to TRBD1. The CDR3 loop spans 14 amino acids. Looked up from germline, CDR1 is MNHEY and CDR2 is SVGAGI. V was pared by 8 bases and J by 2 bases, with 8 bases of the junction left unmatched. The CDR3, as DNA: TGTGCCAGCCAGTTGGGGACAGTACAAGAGACCCAGTACTTC. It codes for CASQLGTVQETQYF.

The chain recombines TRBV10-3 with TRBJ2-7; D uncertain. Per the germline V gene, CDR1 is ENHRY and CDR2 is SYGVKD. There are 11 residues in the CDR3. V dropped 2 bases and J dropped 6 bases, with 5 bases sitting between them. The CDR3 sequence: CAISEGVEQYV. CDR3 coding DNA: TGTGCCATCAGTGAGGGGGTCGAGCAGTACGTC.

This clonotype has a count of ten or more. CDR3 DNA sequence: TGTGCCAGCAGCTTAGGCGTGTTATTCGTCACAGATACGCAGTATTTT. Its translation is CASSLGVLFVTDTQYF. The chain uses TRBV7-2 and TRBJ2-3, with D hard to call. The germline V and J ends were trimmed by 1 base and 2 bases, with 13 bases remaining between them. Germline V lookup: CDR1 SGHTA, CDR2 FQGNSA. The CDR3 runs to 16 residues.

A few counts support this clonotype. CDR3 in DNA: TGCAGTGCCAGGAGTGGGAGCTCTGAAGCTTTCTTT. Its translation: CSARSGSSEAFF. The rearrangement links TRBV20-1 to TRBJ1-1, with D hard to call. V dropped 6 bases and J dropped 6 bases, with 14 bases sitting between them. In germline, CDR1 is DFQATT, CDR2 SNEGSKA (reference sequence). The CDR3 sequence is 12 residues long.

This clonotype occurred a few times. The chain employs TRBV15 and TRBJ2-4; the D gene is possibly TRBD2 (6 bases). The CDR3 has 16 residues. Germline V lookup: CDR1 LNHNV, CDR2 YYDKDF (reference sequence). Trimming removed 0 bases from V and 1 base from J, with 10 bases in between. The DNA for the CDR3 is TGTGCCACCAGCAGAGATTTAGGGACTGCCAAAAACATTCAGTACTTC. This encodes CATSRDLGTAKNIQYF. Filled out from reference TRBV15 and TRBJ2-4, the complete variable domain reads DAMVIQNPRYQVTQFGKPVTLSCSQTLNHNVMYWYQQKSSQAPKLLFHYYDKDFNNEADTPDNFQSRRPNTSFCFLDIRSPGLGDTAMYLCATSRDLGTAKNIQYFGAGTRLSVL.

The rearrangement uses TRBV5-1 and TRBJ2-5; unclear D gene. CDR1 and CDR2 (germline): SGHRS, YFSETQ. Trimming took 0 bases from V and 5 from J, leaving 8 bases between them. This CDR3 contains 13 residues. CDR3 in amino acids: CASSLDDQETQYF. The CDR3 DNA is TGCGCCAGCAGCTTGGATGATCAGGAGACCCAGTACTTC. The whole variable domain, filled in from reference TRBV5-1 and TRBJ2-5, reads KAGVTQTPRYLIKTRGQQVTLSCSPISGHRSVSWYQQTPGQGLQFLFEYFSETQRNKGNFPGRFSGRQFSNSRSEMNVSTLELGDSALYLCASSLDDQETQYFGPGTRLLVL.

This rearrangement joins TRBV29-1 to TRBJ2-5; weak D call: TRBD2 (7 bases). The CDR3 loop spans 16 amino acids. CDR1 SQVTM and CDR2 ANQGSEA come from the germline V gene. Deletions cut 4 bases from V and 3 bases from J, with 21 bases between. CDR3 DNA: TGCAGCGTTGGTGGTGCGGGGGCCCTTATGGAAGAGACCCAGTACTTC. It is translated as CSVGGAGALMEETQYF.

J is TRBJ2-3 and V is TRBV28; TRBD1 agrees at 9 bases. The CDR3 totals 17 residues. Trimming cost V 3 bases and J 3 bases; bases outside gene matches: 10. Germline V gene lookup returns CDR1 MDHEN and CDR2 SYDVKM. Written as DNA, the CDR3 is TGTGCCAGCAGTTTGATAGACAGGGGGATAGGGACAGATACGCAGTATTTT. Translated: CASSLIDRGIGTDTQYF.

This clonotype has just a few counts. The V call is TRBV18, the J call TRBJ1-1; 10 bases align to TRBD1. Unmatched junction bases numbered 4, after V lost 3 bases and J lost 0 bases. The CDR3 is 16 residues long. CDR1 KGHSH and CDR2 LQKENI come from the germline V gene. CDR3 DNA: TGTGCCAGCTCACCTTCGACAGGGGGCATGAACACTGAAGCTTTCTTT. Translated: CASSPSTGGMNTEAFF.

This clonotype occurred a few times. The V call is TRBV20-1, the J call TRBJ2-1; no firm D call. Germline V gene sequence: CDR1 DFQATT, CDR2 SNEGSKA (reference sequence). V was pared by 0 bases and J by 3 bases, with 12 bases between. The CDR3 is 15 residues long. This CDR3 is CSARDEWGLYNEQFF. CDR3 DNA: TGCAGTGCTAGAGATGAGTGGGGTCTCTACAATGAGCAGTTCTTC.

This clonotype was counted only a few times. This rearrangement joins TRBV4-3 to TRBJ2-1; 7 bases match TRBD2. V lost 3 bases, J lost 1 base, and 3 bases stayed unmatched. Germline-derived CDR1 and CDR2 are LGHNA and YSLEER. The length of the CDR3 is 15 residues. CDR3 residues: CASSQTSFSYNEQFF. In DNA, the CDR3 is TGCGCCAGCAGCCAGACTAGCTTTTCCTACAATGAGCAGTTCTTC.